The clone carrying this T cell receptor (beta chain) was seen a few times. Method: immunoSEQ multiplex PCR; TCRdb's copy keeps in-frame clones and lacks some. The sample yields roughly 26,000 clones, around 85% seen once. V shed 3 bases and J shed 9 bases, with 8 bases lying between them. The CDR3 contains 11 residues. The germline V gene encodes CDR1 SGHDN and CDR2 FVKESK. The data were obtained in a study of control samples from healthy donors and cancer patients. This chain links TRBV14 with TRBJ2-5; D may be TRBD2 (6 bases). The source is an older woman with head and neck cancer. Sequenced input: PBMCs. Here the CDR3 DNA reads TGTGCCAGCAGCCAGGGAGGCCCCCAGTACTTC. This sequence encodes CASSQGGPQYF.